This is a list of T cell receptor beta chains from one sample in a study of T cell responses to AZD1222 COVID-19 vaccine. TCRdb keeps only in-frame clones here, not all; method: immunoSEQ multiplex PCR. The table records 110,000 to 150,000 clones, roughly 92% of them present only once. Sequences were derived from peripheral blood, sampled on day 0 of AZD1222 vaccination. These receptors were obtained from an adult in good health. Each CDR3 is given with its conserved first and last residue. Fields, in order: V gene, D gene, clone size, J gene, CDR3 length, CDR3 protein, CDR3 DNA. D genes are given only for firm matches. Rows give clone size only sometimes, using once, few, many, or a class for an expanded clone.

v_gene: TRBV6-5
d_gene: .
abundance: many
j_gene: TRBJ2-5
len: 15
CDR3aa: CASSALEEGQETQYF
CDR3nt: TGTGCCAGCAGCGCCTTGGAGGAAGGGCAAGAGACCCAGTACTTC

v_gene: TRBV6-1
d_gene: TRBD1
abundance: few
j_gene: TRBJ1-2
len: 15
CDR3aa: CASSEEPEGADGYTF
CDR3nt: TGTGCCAGCAGTGAAGAGCCTGAGGGGGCGGATGGCTACACCTTC

v_gene: TRBV19
d_gene: .
abundance: .
j_gene: TRBJ2-2
len: 18
CDR3aa: CASSIGRILRANTGELFF
CDR3nt: TGTGCCAGTAGTATAGGCCGAATTCTCCGGGCCAACACCGGGGAGCTGTTTTTT

v_gene: TRBV28
d_gene: .
abundance: once
j_gene: TRBJ1-2
len: 12
CDR3aa: CASEKGGYGYTF
CDR3nt: TGTGCCAGCGAGAAAGGGGGCTATGGCTACACCTTC

v_gene: TRBV4-1
d_gene: .
abundance: .
j_gene: TRBJ1-2
len: 12
CDR3aa: CASSTQGRGYTF
CDR3nt: TGCGCCAGCAGTACTCAGGGTAGAGGCTACACCTTC

v_gene: TRBV19
d_gene: TRBD1
abundance: .
j_gene: TRBJ2-7
len: 17
CDR3aa: CASSIPRADRSLGEQYF
CDR3nt: TGTGCCAGTAGTATCCCGAGGGCGGACAGGAGCCTCGGCGAGCAGTACTTC

v_gene: TRBV4-1
d_gene: .
abundance: .
j_gene: TRBJ1-1
len: 18
CDR3aa: CASSITSWDRAGNTEAFF
CDR3nt: TGCGCCAGCAGCATAACTAGTTGGGATAGAGCTGGGAACACTGAAGCTTTCTTT

v_gene: TRBV28
d_gene: .
abundance: .
j_gene: TRBJ1-2
len: 14
CDR3aa: CASSLGAQGYGYTF
CDR3nt: TGTGCCAGCAGTCTAGGGGCACAGGGCTATGGCTACACCTTC

v_gene: TRBV24-1
d_gene: TRBD2
abundance: .
j_gene: TRBJ2-5
len: 15
CDR3aa: CATSDPSGGQETQYF
CDR3nt: TGTGCCACCAGTGATCCGAGCGGGGGCCAAGAGACCCAGTACTTC

v_gene: TRBV7-9
d_gene: .
abundance: once
j_gene: TRBJ1-3
len: 14
CDR3aa: CASSFLTSGNTIYF
CDR3nt: TGTGCCAGCAGTTTCCTAACGTCTGGAAACACCATATATTTT

v_gene: TRBV10-1
d_gene: .
abundance: .
j_gene: TRBJ2-1
len: 16
CDR3aa: CASSKGGGKAGNEQFF
CDR3nt: TGCGCCAGCAGCAAAGGTGGGGGAAAGGCGGGGAATGAGCAGTTCTTC

v_gene: TRBV27
d_gene: .
abundance: .
j_gene: TRBJ2-7
len: 15
CDR3aa: CASSPGVGAHYEQYF
CDR3nt: TGTGCCAGCAGTCCGGGGGTGGGGGCCCACTACGAGCAGTACTTC

v_gene: TRBV3-1/TRBV3-2
d_gene: .
abundance: .
j_gene: TRBJ2-3
len: 16
CDR3aa: CASSQDLGGLSDTQYF
CDR3nt: TGTGCCAGCAGCCAAGATTTGGGGGGCCTTTCAGATACGCAGTATTTT

v_gene: TRBV2
d_gene: TRBD2
abundance: .
j_gene: TRBJ2-1
len: 15
CDR3aa: CASSLMGGVRNEQFF
CDR3nt: TGTGCCAGCAGCCTGATGGGGGGGGTGAGGAATGAGCAGTTCTTC